This is a list of T cell receptor beta chains from one sample in a study of OX40 agonist ivuxolimab in advanced cancers. TCRdb's table, derived via immunoSEQ multiplex PCR, lists solely in-frame clones and lacks some. The table shows around 80,000 clones, with about 88% occurring only once. Here the sequenced sample was CD4+ or CD8+ T cells sorted from blood, taken in a trial of the OX40 agonist ivuxolimab. These receptors were collected from an adult with an advanced solid tumor such as melanoma, head and neck, liver or kidney cancer. Both conserved end residues are trimmed from each CDR3.

CDR3 protein	J gene	V gene
ASSYSNGMAGGYT	TRBJ1-2	TRBV6-5
ASSFQGRTNTEAF	TRBJ1-1	TRBV7-2
ASSRGTGREQY	TRBJ2-7	TRBV6-1
ASSLGTSRDTQY	TRBJ2-3	TRBV11-3
ASSLRTSSSYEQY	TRBJ2-7	TRBV4-1
ATSRDKGRDYLGNEQF	TRBJ2-1	TRBV15
ASSLGAGFNEQF	TRBJ2-1	TRBV7-6
ARAWVRWGHEKLF	TRBJ1-4	TRBV6-5
ASSEQNTDTQY	TRBJ2-3	TRBV2
ASSRSSSGRAVDTQY	TRBJ2-3	TRBV18
ASQRQVWSPLH	TRBJ1-6	TRBV6-5
ASSYSLPGTDTQY	TRBJ2-3	TRBV6-5
ASSLGAGDVREQY	TRBJ2-7	TRBV5-1
ASSQEFSGNTIY	TRBJ1-3	TRBV14
ASSDKTGTGGIDTQY	TRBJ2-3	TRBV6-1
AISGTSVGTDTQY	TRBJ2-3	TRBV10-3
ATSGGISYNEQY	TRBJ2-7	TRBV6-5
ASSPPSAYLAGTDTQY	TRBJ2-3	TRBV18
ASSEDEGGNTEAF	TRBJ1-1	TRBV2
ASSQEVGRGSSIRTEAF	TRBJ1-1	TRBV4-2
ASSSQLAGLYNEQF	TRBJ2-1	TRBV6-6
ASRDRGINSPLH	TRBJ1-6	TRBV6-5
ASSYRGDYGYT	TRBJ1-2	TRBV2
ASSSPLSTDTQY	TRBJ2-3	TRBV5-1
ASSWGGSSNQPQH	TRBJ1-5	TRBV5-5
ASSSSPGQGASEQF	TRBJ2-1	TRBV11-3
ASSTRRDSGNTIY	TRBJ1-3	TRBV11-2
ASSYSAGPSYEQY	TRBJ2-7	TRBV6-6
ASSQDPFGATEAF	TRBJ1-1	TRBV4-3
ASSQDGTSSAYEQY	TRBJ2-7	TRBV4-2
ASMPGQVDNEQF	TRBJ2-1	TRBV9
ASSPPRGRGGNEQF	TRBJ2-1	TRBV18
ASKGVTESNYGYT	TRBJ1-2	TRBV27
ASSLGVSFYGYT	TRBJ1-2	TRBV28